This record concerns one T cell receptor (beta chain) sequence. This entry is derived from a study of blood T cell repertoires in COVID-19. Looking at the study overall: The cDNA or gDNA used as material had been derived from T cells, B-cell-depleted T cells, or PBMCs.

Seattle patient enrollment occurred during active infection, with longitudinal follow-up thereafter. Sequenced by immunoSEQ multiplex PCR; TCRdb stores in-frame clones only, minus some. The sample lists 250,000 to 350,000 clones; 80% to 85% were seen once. Germline loops: CDR1 MGHRA, CDR2 YSYEKL. The CDR3 runs to 16 residues. The V gene end was trimmed by 1 base and the J gene end by 0 bases; junction bases not matched to a gene: 3. The chain carries TRBV4-1 and TRBJ2-1, with 7 bases fitting TRBD2. The sequenced material came from peripheral blood. The receptor was derived from a person between 65 and 79 years old with COVID-19, enrolled during active disease. The CDR3 sequence is CASSQGAGSSYNEQFF. DNA of the CDR3: TGCGCCAGCAGCCAAGGAGCGGGGAGCTCCTACAATGAGCAGTTCTTC.